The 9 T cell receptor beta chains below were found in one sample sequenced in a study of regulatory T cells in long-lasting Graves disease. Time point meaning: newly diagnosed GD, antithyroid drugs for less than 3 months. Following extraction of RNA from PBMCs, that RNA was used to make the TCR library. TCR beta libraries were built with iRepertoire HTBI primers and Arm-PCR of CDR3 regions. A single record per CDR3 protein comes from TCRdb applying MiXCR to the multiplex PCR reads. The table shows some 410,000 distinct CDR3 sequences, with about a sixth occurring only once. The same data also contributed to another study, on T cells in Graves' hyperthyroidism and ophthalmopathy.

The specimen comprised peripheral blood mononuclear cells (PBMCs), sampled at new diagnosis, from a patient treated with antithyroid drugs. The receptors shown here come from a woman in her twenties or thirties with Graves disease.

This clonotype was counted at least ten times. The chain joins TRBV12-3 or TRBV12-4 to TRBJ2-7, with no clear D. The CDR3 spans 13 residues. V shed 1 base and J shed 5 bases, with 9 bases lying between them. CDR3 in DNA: TGTGCCAGCAGTTTAGTCCCCAGCGACGAGCAGTACTTC. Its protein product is CASSLVPSDEQYF.

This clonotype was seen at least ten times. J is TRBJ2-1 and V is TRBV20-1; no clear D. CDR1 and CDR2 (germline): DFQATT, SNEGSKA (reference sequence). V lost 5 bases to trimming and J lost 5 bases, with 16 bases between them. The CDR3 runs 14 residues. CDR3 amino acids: CSADRAYKDNEQFF. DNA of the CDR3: TGCAGTGCTGACCGGGCCTACAAGGACAATGAGCAGTTCTTC.

CDR3 region: CASRGTGLPGNTIYF. As DNA, the CDR3 is TGTGCCAGCAGGGGTACAGGGCTACCCGGAAACACCATATATTTT. The chain carries TRBV28 and TRBJ1-3, with D possibly TRBD1 on 6 matching bases. V was pared by 6 bases and J by 4 bases, with 16 bases between. There are 15 residues in the CDR3. In germline, CDR1 is MDHEN, CDR2 SYDVKM. The variable domain in full, with the rest retrieved from reference TRBV28 and TRBJ1-3, is DVKVTQSSRYLVKRTGEKVFLECVQDMDHENMFWYRQDPGLGLRLIYFSYDVKMKEKGDIPEGYSVSREKKERFSLILESASTNQTSMYLCASRGTGLPGNTIYFGEGSWLTVV.

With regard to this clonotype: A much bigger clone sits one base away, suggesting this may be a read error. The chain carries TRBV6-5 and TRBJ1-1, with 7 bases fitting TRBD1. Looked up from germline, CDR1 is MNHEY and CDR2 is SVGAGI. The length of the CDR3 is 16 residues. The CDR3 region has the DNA TGTGCCAGCAGTTACAGGCGGGACAGAAAGAACACTCAAGCTTTCTTT. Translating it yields CASSYRRDRKNTQAFF.

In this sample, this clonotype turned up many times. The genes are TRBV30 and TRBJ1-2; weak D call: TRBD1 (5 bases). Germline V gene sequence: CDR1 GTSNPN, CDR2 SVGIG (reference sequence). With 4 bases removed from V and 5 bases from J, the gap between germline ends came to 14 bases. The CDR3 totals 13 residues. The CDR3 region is CAWIPGRQYGYTF. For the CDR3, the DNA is TGTGCCTGGATTCCGGGACGGCAATATGGCTACACCTTC. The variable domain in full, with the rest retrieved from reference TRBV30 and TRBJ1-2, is SQTIHQWPATLVQPVGSPLSLECTVEGTSNPNLYWYRQAAGRGLQLLFYSVGIGQISSEVPQNLSASRPQDRQFILSSKKLLLSDSGFYLCAWIPGRQYGYTFGSGTRLTVV.

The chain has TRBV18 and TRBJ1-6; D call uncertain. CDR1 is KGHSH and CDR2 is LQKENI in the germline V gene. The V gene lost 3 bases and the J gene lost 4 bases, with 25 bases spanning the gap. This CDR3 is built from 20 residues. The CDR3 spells CASSPDTGLPGHDYNSPLHF. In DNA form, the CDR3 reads TGTGCCAGCTCACCCGACACGGGCCTGCCGGGCCACGATTATAATTCACCCCTCCACTTT. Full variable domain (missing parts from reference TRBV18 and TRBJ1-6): NAGVMQNPRHLVRRRGQEARLRCSPMKGHSHVYWYRQLPEEGLKFMVYLQKENIIDESGMPKERFSAEFPKEGPSILRIQQVVRGDSAAYFCASSPDTGLPGHDYNSPLHFGNGTRLTVT.

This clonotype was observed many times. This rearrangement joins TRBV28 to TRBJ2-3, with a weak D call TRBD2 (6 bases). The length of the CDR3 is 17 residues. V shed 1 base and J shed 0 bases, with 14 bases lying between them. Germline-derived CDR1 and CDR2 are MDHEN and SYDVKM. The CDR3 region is CASSLFGLAASTDTQYF. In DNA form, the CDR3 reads TGTGCCAGCAGTTTATTTGGTTTAGCGGCTAGCACAGATACGCAGTATTTT.

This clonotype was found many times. The CDR3 loop reads CASNLSGNTEAFF. The CDR3 bases are TGTGCCAGCAATCTAAGCGGAAACACTGAAGCTTTCTTT. The chain joins TRBV28 to TRBJ1-1, with D unclear. Trimming took off 7 bases at V and 2 bases at J, with 11 bases between the two ends. The germline V gene has CDR1 MDHEN and CDR2 SYDVKM. This CDR3 spans 13 amino acids.

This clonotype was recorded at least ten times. The CDR3 sequence: CASSRLKETQYF. Here the CDR3 DNA reads TGTGCCAGCTCACGGTTAAAAGAGACCCAGTACTTC. V usage is TRBV18 and J usage is TRBJ2-5; D is uncertain. The V and J ends lost 4 bases and 3 bases respectively, with 6 bases between them. Germline V gene sequence: CDR1 KGHSH, CDR2 LQKENI. CDR3 length equals 12 residues.